This is a list of T cell receptor beta chains from one sample in a study of tumor-infiltrating lymphocytes in primary liver carcinoma. TCRdb re-called the multiplex PCR reads with MiXCR, one entry per CDR3 protein. The data show approximately 210,000 distinct CDR3 sequences, roughly 61% seen once. The source material was peripheral blood. These TCRs come from a woman aged 60 to 75 with primary liver carcinoma and hepatitis B virus infection. Both conserved end residues are part of each CDR3. D genes are given only for firm matches. Clone size is not always given. Where it is, it says once, few, many or a class for expanded clones.

TRBD2,NA,TRBJ2-2,TRBV11-1,CVSSLCGRAHTGELFF,TGTGTCAGCAGCCTTTGCGGGAGGGCCCACACCGGGGAGCTGTTTTTT
TRBD2,NA,TRBJ2-5,TRBV5-1,CASSPQTKTSGQETQYF,TGCGCCAGCAGCCCACAGACTAAAACTAGCGGACAAGAGACCCAGTACTTC
NA,NA,TRBJ1-1,TRBV12-3/TRBV12-4,CASTLSSTAREAFF,TGTGCCAGCACCCTTTCGTCGACGGCAAGGGAAGCTTTCTTT
NA,few,TRBJ2-1,TRBV11-3,CASSETSNNEQFF,TGTGCCAGCAGCGAGACTAGTAACAATGAGCAGTTCTTC
TRBD1,many,TRBJ1-2,TRBV6-5,CASSQGQGLGYTF,TGTGCCAGCAGCCAAGGACAGGGTCTGGGCTACACCTTC
NA,NA,TRBJ1-1,TRBV12-3/TRBV12-4,CASSLDGWVFEAFF,TGTGCCAGCAGTTTAGATGGATGGGTCTTTGAAGCTTTCTTT
TRBD2,NA,TRBJ2-3,TRBV11-2,CDSRPNRGSWLGDTQYF,TGTGACAGCAGACCGAATCGCGGGAGCTGGTTAGGAGATACGCAGTATTTT
TRBD2,NA,TRBJ2-1,TRBV11-1,CVSWSGNSYNEQFF,TGTGTCAGCTGGAGCGGGAACTCCTACAATGAGCAGTTCTTC
NA,NA,TRBJ2-1,TRBV28,CASSFSLAARYNEQFF,TGTGCCAGCAGTTTCTCATTAGCGGCTCGTTACAATGAGCAGTTCTTC
NA,many,TRBJ1-6,TRBV11-2,CASSLTGAESPLHF,TGTGCCAGCAGCTTAACGGGGGCGGAATCACCCCTCCACTTT
TRBD2,NA,TRBJ2-1,TRBV7-3,CASSETPNSGRDEQFF,TGTGCCAGCAGCGAGACTCCCAACAGCGGGAGGGATGAGCAGTTCTTC
NA,NA,TRBJ2-5,TRBV5-1,CASSWGAGQETQYF,TGCGCCAGCAGCTGGGGGGCTGGACAAGAGACCCAGTACTTC
NA,medium-sized,TRBJ2-5,TRBV11-2,CASSFYQAGETQYF,TGTGCCAGCAGCTTCTACCAAGCGGGAGAGACCCAGTACTTC
NA,medium-sized,TRBJ2-5,TRBV11-2,CASSGGSSGAETQYF,TGTGCCAGCAGCGGGGGGAGCTCCGGAGCAGAGACCCAGTACTTC
NA,NA,TRBJ1-1,TRBV6-1,CAGGGWGLGNTEAFF,TGTGCCGGGGGGGGGTGGGGGTTAGGGAACACTGAAGCTTTCTTT
TRBD1,NA,TRBJ2-3,TRBV11-2,CASSRTWTGTDTHYF,TGTGCCAGCAGTCGCACTTGGACAGGCACAGATACGCACTATTTT
NA,few,TRBJ2-2,TRBV6-5,CASSMGSISTGEPFF,TGTGCCAGCAGTATGGGTAGCATCTCTACCGGGGAGCCGTTTTTT
TRBD1,NA,TRBJ2-5,TRBV11-2,CASSLGPTPGQGGEIQYF,TGTGCCAGCAGCTTAGGACCCACCCCCGGACAGGGCGGAGAGATCCAGTACTTT
NA,many,TRBJ2-3,TRBV11-2,CASSLDHGKGNTDTQYF,TGTGCCAGCAGCTTAGATCACGGGAAGGGAAACACAGATACGCAGTATTTT
NA,NA,TRBJ1-2,TRBV29-1,CSVRQEARMDYGYTF,TGCAGCGTTCGACAAGAGGCGCGGATGGACTATGGCTACACCTTC
NA,many,TRBJ2-2,TRBV4-1,CASSQVPGGRTGELFF,TGCGCCAGCAGCCAAGTTCCCGGAGGGCGAACCGGGGAGCTGTTTTTT